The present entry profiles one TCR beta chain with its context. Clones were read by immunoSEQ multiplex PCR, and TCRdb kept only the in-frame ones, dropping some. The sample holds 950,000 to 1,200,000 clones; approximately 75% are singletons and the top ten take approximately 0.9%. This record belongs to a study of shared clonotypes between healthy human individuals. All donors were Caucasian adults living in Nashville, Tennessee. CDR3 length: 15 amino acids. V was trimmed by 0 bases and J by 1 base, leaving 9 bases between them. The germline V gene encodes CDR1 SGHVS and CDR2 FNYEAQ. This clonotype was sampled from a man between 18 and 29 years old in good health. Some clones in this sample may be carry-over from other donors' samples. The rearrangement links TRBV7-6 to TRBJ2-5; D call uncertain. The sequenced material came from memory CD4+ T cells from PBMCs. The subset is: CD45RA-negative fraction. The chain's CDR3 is CASSLAAGVQETQYF. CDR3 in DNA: TGTGCCAGCAGCTTAGCAGCTGGGGTCCAAGAGACCCAGTACTTC.